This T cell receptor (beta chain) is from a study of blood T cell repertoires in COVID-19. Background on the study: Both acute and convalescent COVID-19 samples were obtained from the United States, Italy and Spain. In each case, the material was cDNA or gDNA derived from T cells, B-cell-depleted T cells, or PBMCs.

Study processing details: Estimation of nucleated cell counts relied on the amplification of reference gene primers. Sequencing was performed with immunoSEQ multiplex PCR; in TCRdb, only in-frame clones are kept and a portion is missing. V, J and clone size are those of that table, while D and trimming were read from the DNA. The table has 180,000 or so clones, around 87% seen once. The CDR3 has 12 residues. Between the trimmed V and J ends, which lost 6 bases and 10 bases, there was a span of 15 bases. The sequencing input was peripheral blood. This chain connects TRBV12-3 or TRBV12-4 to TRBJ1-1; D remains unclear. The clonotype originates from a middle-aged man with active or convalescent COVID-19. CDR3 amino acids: CASSAKIRGAFF. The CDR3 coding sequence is TGTGCCAGCAGCGCTAAAATAAGAGGAGCTTTCTTT.